Given below is one TCR beta chain in context. The sample comes from a study of blood T cell repertoires in COVID-19. Study-level information: Acute-phase and convalescent COVID-19 samples originated in the United States, Italy and Spain. In each case, the material was cDNA or gDNA derived from T cells, B-cell-depleted T cells, or PBMCs.

In the study's own analysis: Nucleated cell counts were estimated from reference gene primer amplification. The repertoire was sequenced with immunoSEQ multiplex PCR; TCRdb's copy has only in-frame clones and lacks some. Clonal size and the V and J genes are those of that table, whereas D and trimming came from the DNA. The sample includes 55,000 to 65,000 clones, approximately 84% of them seen just once. In germline, CDR1 is LNHDA, CDR2 SQIVND (reference sequence). With 3 bases clipped from V and 0 bases from J, the junction kept 5 bases outside the gene matches. The CDR3 is 16 residues long. The V gene is TRBV19, the J gene TRBJ2-4; 7 bases match TRBD1. Specimen: peripheral blood. The TCR was taken from an older man in a cohort sampled during active COVID-19. In DNA, the CDR3 is TGTGCCAGTAGTATTGGGAAGGGGGCAGCCAAAAACATTCAGTACTTC. Its translation: CASSIGKGAAKNIQYF.